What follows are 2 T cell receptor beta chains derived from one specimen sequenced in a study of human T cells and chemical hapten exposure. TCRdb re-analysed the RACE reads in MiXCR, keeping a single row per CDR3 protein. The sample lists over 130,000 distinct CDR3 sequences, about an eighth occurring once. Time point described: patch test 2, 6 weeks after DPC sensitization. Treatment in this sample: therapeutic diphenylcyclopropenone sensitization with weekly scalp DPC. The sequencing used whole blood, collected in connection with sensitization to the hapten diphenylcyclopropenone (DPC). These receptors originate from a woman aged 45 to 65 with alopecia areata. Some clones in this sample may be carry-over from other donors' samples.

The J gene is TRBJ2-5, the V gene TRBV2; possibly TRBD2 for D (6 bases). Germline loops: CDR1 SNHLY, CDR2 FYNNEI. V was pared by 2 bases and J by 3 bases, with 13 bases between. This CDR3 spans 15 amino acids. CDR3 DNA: TGTGCCAGCAGTGAAACGAGCGGGTTTGAAGAGACCCAGTACTTC. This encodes CASSETSGFEETQYF.

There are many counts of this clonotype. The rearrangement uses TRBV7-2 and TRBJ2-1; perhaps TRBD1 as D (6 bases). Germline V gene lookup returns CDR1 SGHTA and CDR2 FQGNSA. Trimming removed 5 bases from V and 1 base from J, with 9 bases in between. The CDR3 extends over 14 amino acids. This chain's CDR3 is CASSPQGSYNEQFF. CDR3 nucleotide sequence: TGTGCCAGCAGCCCCCAGGGGTCCTACAATGAGCAGTTCTTC.